These 19 T cell receptor beta chains were sequenced from one sample in a study of vaccination effects on CD4 cells after COVID-19. Generated by immunoSEQ multiplex PCR, the TCRdb table keeps only in-frame clones and is missing some. The sample carries 47,000 or so clones, less than 85% recorded once. With roughly 10 days of culture completed, CD4+ T cells were isolated. Each participant was administered two doses of either the BNT162b2 or the mRNA-1273 vaccine. Which antigens these TCRs recognize remains unknown. The starting material was CD4+ T cells from PBMCs cultured without peptide, obtained after COVID-19 vaccination. These receptors were collected from a human donor who received a COVID-19 vaccine.

V gene TRBV5-1 combines with J gene TRBJ1-1; the D gene is possibly TRBD1 (5 bases). Germline-derived CDR1 and CDR2 are SGHRS and YFSETQ. The ends were cut back, 2 bases at V and 0 bases at J, with 14 bases in the middle. The CDR3 is 16 residues long. The CDR3 DNA follows: TGCGCCAGCAGCTTCCTAAGCGGGGGGATGAACACTGAAGCTTTCTTT. Its translation is CASSFLSGGMNTEAFF.

The V call is TRBV19, the J call TRBJ2-7; maybe TRBD1 (5 bases). The CDR3 is made up of 16 amino acids. V was pared by 2 bases and J by 4 bases, with 18 bases between. Looked up from germline, CDR1 is LNHDA and CDR2 is SQIVND (reference sequence). The CDR3 sequence is CASSIKASTALYEQYF. The CDR3 coding sequence is TGTGCCAGTAGTATAAAGGCATCGACAGCGCTTTACGAGCAGTACTTC.

This CDR3 reads CASSPSRSGRETQYF. CDR3 DNA: TGCGCCAGCAGCCCTTCCAGGTCCGGTAGGGAGACCCAGTACTTC. The V gene is TRBV4-1, the J gene TRBJ2-5; D uncertain. Trimming shortened V by 4 bases and J by 5 bases, and 17 bases separated the two germline ends. The germline gives CDR1 MGHRA, CDR2 YSYEKL. This CDR3 is built from 15 residues.

This clone was counted a single time. The chain links TRBV3-1 (or the pseudogene TRBV3-2) to TRBJ1-2; D may be TRBD1 (6 bases). With 1 base removed from V and 12 bases from J, the gap between germline ends came to 15 bases. The CDR3 has 13 residues. The V gene's germline CDR1 is LGHDT and CDR2 YNNKEL (reference sequence). CDR3 nucleotides: TGTGCCAGCAGCCAAGGGACAGTCTCGATCAACACCTTC. Protein: CASSQGTVSINTF.

The chain employs TRBV6-5 and TRBJ1-1; D not certain. CDR1 is MNHEY and CDR2 is SVGAGI in the germline V gene. The germline V and J ends were trimmed by 2 bases and 6 bases, with 10 bases remaining between them. CDR3 length: 13 residues. CDR3 residues: CASSYGDTAEAFF. The CDR3 DNA reads as TGTGCCAGCAGTTACGGGGATACAGCTGAAGCTTTCTTT.

This clone showed up just a few times. V usage is TRBV7-6 and J usage is TRBJ1-3; D is possibly TRBD1 (5 bases). CDR1 and CDR2 (germline): SGHVS, FNYEAQ. This CDR3 has 15 amino acids. Trimming took 5 bases from V and 4 from J, leaving 15 bases between them. The CDR3 region is CASSPGRTLGNTIYF. The DNA for the CDR3 is TGTGCCAGCAGCCCGGGCAGGACATTGGGAAACACCATATATTTT.

The CDR3 nucleotides are TGTGCCAGCAGCTTACAGGGGGCGAGCTATGGCTACACCTTC. As protein: CASSLQGASYGYTF. This chain joins TRBV5-4 and TRBJ1-2; TRBD1 aligns across 9 bases. The CDR3 is 14 amino acids. Germline-derived CDR1 and CDR2 are SGHNT and YYREEE (reference sequence). V trimming: 2 bases; J trimming: 4 bases; junction bases outside the gene matches: 3.

This clone was detected a few times. The V call is TRBV5-1, the J call TRBJ1-1, with unresolved D. V was trimmed by 6 bases and J by 6 bases, leaving 12 bases between them. The CDR3 covers 12 residues. Germline-derived CDR1 and CDR2 are SGHRS and YFSETQ. The CDR3 DNA follows: TGCGCCAGCATGACTTCGGGAGCTGAAGCTTTCTTT. This codes for CASMTSGAEAFF.

This clone was seen more than once but under ten times. The genes are TRBV7-8 and TRBJ2-1; 9 bases align to TRBD2. Germline CDR1 SGHVS, CDR2 FQNEAQ. The J segment lost 8 bases and the V segment lost 1 base, leaving 12 bases of the junction unmatched. CDR3 length: 17 amino acids. Written as DNA, the CDR3 is TGTGCCAGCAGCTTAGGGCATCTAGCGGGGAGCTTTGATGAGCAGTTCTTC. This sequence encodes CASSLGHLAGSFDEQFF.

For the CDR3, the DNA is TGTGCCAGCAGTAGGGGGACAGGGGGCAGTGGGGCCAACGTCCTGACTTTC. This encodes CASSRGTGGSGANVLTF. The chain links TRBV27 to TRBJ2-6; 12 bases align to TRBD1. The CDR3 covers 17 residues. Germline-derived CDR1 and CDR2 are MNHEY and SMNVEV (reference sequence). Unmatched junction bases numbered 5, after V lost 5 bases and J lost 3 bases.

The chain employs TRBV5-1 and TRBJ2-2; 7 positions agree with TRBD1. With 2 bases clipped from V and 5 bases from J, the junction kept 6 bases outside the gene matches. In germline, CDR1 is SGHRS, CDR2 YFSETQ. The CDR3 extends over 15 amino acids. CDR3 DNA: TGCGCCAGCAGCTTAACAGGGGATCGGACCGGGGAGCTGTTTTTT. The encoded protein is CASSLTGDRTGELFF.

This clone was counted between two and nine times. The rearrangement uses TRBV10-3 and TRBJ2-7; 8 nucleotides match TRBD1. V shed 3 bases, J shed 7 bases, and the junction held 8 bases outside the gene matches. Germline CDR1 reads ENHRY; CDR2 reads SYGVKD. The CDR3 extends over 14 amino acids. CDR3 nucleotides: TGTGCCATCAGTGATATATCCAGGGGGCATGAGCAGTACTTC. It translates to CAISDISRGHEQYF.

J is TRBJ1-6 and V is TRBV7-9, with TRBD1 matching 8 bases. The CDR3 is made up of 15 amino acids. Germline loops: CDR1 SEHNR, CDR2 FQNEAQ (reference sequence). J was trimmed by 9 bases and V by 4 bases; bases with no gene match: 8. CDR3 DNA sequence: TGTGCCAGCAGCTCAACCCGACAGGGGTTTTCACCCCTCCACTTT. It specifies CASSSTRQGFSPLHF.

This clone has a single count. The genes are TRBV6-5 and TRBJ1-6; no firm D call. V gave up 6 bases and J gave up 11 bases, with 20 bases separating them. Germline CDR1 and CDR2: MNHEY and SVGAGI. This CDR3 comprises 15 residues. CDR3 DNA sequence: TGTGCCAGCAGATACCCTACGGGTTCGGCTACACCCCTCCACTTT. It encodes CASRYPTGSATPLHF.

This clone was detected only a few times. The chain recombines TRBV16 with TRBJ1-2; 7 nucleotides match TRBD1. CDR1 is KGHSY and CDR2 is FQNENV in the germline V gene. After removal of 4 bases from V and 2 bases from J, the junction contained 10 bases not matched to a gene. This CDR3 region has 16 residues. The CDR3 nucleotides are TGTGCCAGCAGCCCCTACCTTGGACAGGAGAACTATGGCTACACCTTC. This gives the protein CASSPYLGQENYGYTF.

This chain links TRBV5-6 with TRBJ1-2, with D possibly being TRBD1 (6 bases). Trimming removed 2 bases from V and 1 base from J, with 9 bases in between. The CDR3 runs 14 residues. CDR1 and CDR2 (germline): SGHDT, YYEEEE. The CDR3 sequence: CASSLVQGNYGYTF. In nucleotides, the CDR3 is TGTGCCAGCAGCTTAGTACAGGGTAACTATGGCTACACCTTC. Full variable domain (missing parts from reference TRBV5-6 and TRBJ1-2): DAGVTQSPTHLIKTRGQQVTLRCSPKSGHDTVSWYQQALGQGPQFIFQYYEEEERQRGNFPDRFSGHQFPNYSSELNVNALLLGDSALYLCASSLVQGNYGYTFGSGTRLTVV.

CDR3 amino acids: CASSDSGISYNEQFF. The CDR3 nucleotides are TGTGCCAGCAGTGATTCAGGGATCTCCTACAATGAGCAGTTCTTC. V and J are TRBV2 and TRBJ2-1; D may be TRBD1 (5 bases). Trimming left V 3 bases short and J 0 bases short, with 9 bases between. Per the germline V gene, CDR1 is SNHLY and CDR2 is FYNNEI. CDR3 length: 15 residues.

The chain is built from TRBV9 and TRBJ1-1, with D maybe TRBD1 (6 bases). Germline-derived CDR1 and CDR2 are SGDLS and YYNGEE. The length of the CDR3 is 14 residues. The V end was cut by 3 bases, the J end by 1 base, with 10 bases between. This CDR3 reads CASSAQGPNTEAFF. The CDR3 nucleotides are TGTGCCAGCAGCGCGCAGGGGCCGAACACTGAAGCTTTCTTT.

The rearrangement links TRBV5-1 to TRBJ2-3; no firm D call. Looked up from germline, CDR1 is SGHRS and CDR2 is YFSETQ. V was cut by 0 bases and J by 2 bases, with 10 bases left in between. This CDR3 spans 15 amino acids. The CDR3 region is CASSLGQTNTDTQYF. DNA of the CDR3: TGCGCCAGCAGCTTGGGGCAGACGAACACAGATACGCAGTATTTT.